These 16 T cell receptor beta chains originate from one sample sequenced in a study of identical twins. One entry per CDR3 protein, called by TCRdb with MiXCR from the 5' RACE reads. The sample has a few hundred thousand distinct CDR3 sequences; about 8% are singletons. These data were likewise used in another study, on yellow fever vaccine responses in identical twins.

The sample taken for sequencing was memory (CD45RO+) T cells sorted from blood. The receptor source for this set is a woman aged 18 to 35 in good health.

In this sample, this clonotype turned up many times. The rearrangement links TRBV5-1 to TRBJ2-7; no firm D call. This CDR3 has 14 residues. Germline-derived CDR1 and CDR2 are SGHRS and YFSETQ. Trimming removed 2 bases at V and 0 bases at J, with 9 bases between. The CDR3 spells CASSFRPNSYEQYF. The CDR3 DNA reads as TGCGCCAGCAGCTTTCGGCCGAACTCCTACGAGCAGTACTTC.

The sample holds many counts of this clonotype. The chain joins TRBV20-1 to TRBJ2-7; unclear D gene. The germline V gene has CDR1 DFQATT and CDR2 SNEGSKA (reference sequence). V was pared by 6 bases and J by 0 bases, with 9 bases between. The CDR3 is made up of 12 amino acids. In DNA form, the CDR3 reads TGCAGTGCCGAAGGGCTCTCCTACGAGCAGTACGTC. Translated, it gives CSAEGLSYEQYV.

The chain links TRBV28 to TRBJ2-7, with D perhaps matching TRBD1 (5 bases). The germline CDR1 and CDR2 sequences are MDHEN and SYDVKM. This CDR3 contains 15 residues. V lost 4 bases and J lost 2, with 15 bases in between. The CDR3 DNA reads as TGTGCCAGCAGTTCCCCCCAGGCAGGGACCTACGAGCAGTACGTC. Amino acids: CASSSPQAGTYEQYV.

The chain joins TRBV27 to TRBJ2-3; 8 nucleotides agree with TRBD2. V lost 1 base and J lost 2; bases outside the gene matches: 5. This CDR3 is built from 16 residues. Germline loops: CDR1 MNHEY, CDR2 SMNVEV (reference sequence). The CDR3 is CASSLLRGAPTDTQYF. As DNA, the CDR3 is TGTGCCAGCAGTTTATTGCGGGGGGCCCCCACAGATACGCAGTATTTT.

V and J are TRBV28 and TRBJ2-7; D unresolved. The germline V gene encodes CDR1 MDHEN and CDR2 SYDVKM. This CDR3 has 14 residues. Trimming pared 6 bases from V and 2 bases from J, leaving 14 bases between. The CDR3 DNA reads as TGTGCCAGCAGCTCCTTGGCGACGACCTACGAGCAGTACTTC. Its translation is CASSSLATTYEQYF.

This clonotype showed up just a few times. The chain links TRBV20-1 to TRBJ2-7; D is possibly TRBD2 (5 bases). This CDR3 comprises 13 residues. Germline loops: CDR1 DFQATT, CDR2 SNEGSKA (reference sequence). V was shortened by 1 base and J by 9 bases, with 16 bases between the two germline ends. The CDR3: CSARAPNGGGQYF. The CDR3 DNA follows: TGCAGTGCTAGAGCCCCCAACGGAGGTGGGCAGTACTTC.

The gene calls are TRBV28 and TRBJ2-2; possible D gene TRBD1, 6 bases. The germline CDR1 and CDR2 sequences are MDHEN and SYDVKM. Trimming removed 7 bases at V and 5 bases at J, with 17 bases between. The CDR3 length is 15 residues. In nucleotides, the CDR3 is TGTGCCAGCACTACACAGGGTTCCGGAACCGGGGAGCTGTTTTTT. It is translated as CASTTQGSGTGELFF.

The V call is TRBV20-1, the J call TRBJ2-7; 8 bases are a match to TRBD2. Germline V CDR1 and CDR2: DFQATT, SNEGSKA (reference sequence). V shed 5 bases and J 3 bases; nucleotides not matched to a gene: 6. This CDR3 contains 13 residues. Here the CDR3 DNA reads TGCAGTGCTCCAGCTAGCGGGCACTACGAGCAGTACTTC. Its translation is CSAPASGHYEQYF.

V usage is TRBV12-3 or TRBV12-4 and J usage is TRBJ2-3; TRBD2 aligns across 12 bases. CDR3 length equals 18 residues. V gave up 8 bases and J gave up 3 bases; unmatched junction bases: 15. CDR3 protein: CASCKRLAGVALTDTQYF. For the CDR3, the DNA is TGTGCCAGCTGTAAAAGACTAGCGGGAGTAGCTTTGACAGATACGCAGTATTTT.

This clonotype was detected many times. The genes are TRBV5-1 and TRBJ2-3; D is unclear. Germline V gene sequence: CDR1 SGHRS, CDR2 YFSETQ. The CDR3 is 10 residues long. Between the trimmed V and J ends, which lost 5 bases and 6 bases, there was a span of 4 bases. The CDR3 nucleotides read TGCGCCAGCAGAGGGGATACGCAGTATTTT. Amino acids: CASRGDTQYF. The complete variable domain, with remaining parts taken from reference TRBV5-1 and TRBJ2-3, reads KAGVTQTPRYLIKTRGQQVTLSCSPISGHRSVSWYQQTPGQGLQFLFEYFSETQRNKGNFPGRFSGRQFSNSRSEMNVSTLELGDSALYLCASRGDTQYFGPGTRLTVL.

CDR3 protein: CSARDRGFGELFF. For the CDR3, the DNA is TGCAGTGCTAGAGATCGGGGTTTCGGGGAGCTGTTTTTT. This chain links TRBV20-1 with TRBJ2-2, with D possibly matching TRBD2 (5 bases). Germline CDR1 reads DFQATT; CDR2 reads SNEGSKA (reference sequence). This CDR3 has 13 amino acids. Trimming took off 0 bases at V and 7 bases at J, with 9 bases between the two ends.

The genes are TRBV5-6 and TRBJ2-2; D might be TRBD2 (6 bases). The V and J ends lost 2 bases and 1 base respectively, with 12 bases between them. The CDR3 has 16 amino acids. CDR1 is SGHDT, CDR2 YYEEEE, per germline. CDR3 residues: CASSLKPAGNTGELFF. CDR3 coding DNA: TGTGCCAGCAGCTTAAAACCAGCGGGGAACACCGGGGAGCTGTTTTTT.

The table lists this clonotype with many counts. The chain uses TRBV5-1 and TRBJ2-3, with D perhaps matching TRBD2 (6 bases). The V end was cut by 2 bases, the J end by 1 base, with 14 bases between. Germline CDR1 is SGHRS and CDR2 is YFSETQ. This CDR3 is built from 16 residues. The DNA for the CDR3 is TGCGCCAGCAGCTTTAGCGGTGGCGGACGCACAGATACGCAGTATTTT. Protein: CASSFSGGGRTDTQYF. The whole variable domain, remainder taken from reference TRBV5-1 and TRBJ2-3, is KAGVTQTPRYLIKTRGQQVTLSCSPISGHRSVSWYQQTPGQGLQFLFEYFSETQRNKGNFPGRFSGRQFSNSRSEMNVSTLELGDSALYLCASSFSGGGRTDTQYFGPGTRLTVL.

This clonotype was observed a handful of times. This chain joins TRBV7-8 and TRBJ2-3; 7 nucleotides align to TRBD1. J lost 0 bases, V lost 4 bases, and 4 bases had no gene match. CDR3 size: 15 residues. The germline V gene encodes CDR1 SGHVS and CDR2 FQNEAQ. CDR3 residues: CASSSWDRSTDTQYF. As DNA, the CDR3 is TGTGCCAGCAGCTCCTGGGACAGAAGCACAGATACGCAGTATTTT. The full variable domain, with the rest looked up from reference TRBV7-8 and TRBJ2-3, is GAGVSQSPRYKVAKRGQDVALRCDPISGHVSLFWYQQALGQGPEFLTYFQNEAQLDKSGLPSDRFFAERPEGSVSTLKIQRTQQEDSAVYLCASSSWDRSTDTQYFGPGTRLTVL.

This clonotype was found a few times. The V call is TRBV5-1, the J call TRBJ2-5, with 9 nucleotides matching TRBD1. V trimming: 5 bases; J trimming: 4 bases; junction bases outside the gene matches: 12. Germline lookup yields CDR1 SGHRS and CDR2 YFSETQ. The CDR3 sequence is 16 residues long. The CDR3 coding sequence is TGCGCCAGCAGGAATACAGGGGGCGTCTTGGGAGAGACCCAGTACTTC. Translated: CASRNTGGVLGETQYF. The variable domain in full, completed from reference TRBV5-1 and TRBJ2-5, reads KAGVTQTPRYLIKTRGQQVTLSCSPISGHRSVSWYQQTPGQGLQFLFEYFSETQRNKGNFPGRFSGRQFSNSRSEMNVSTLELGDSALYLCASRNTGGVLGETQYFGPGTRLLVL.

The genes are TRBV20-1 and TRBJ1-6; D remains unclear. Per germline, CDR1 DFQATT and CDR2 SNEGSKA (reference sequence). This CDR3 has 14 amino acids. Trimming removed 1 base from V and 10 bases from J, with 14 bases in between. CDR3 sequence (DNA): TGCAGTGCTAGAGTCCCGGCGTCACACTCACCCCTCCACTTT. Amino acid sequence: CSARVPASHSPLHF.